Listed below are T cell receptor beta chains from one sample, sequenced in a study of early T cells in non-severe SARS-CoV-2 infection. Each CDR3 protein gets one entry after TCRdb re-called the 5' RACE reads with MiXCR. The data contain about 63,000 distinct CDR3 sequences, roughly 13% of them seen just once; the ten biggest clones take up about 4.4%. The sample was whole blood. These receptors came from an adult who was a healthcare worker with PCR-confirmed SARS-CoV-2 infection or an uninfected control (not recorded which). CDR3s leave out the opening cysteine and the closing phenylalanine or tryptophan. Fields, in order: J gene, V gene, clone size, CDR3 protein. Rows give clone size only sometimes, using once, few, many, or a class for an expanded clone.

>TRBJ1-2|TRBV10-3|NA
AISELGDGYT
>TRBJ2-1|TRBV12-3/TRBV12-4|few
ASSLTPLGEEGYEQF
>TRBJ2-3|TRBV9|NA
ASSVDGSGGPSDTQY
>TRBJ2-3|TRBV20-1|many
SAFLLAGDGDTQY
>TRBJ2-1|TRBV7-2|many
ASSPHNSGGYNEQF
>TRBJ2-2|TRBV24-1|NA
ATQGQGLETGELF
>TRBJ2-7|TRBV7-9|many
ASSYNRLTGAYEQY
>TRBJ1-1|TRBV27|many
ASSFLQGLMNTEAF
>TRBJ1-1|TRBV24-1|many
ATSDLAELMPTPNTEAF
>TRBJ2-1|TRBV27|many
ASSPRDRGRGNEQF
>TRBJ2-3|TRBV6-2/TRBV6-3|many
ASAIQGFTDTQY
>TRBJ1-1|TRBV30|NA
AWSRGPNTEAF
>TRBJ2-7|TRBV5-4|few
ASRMDLQAASEQY
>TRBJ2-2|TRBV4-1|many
ASSVSGNTGELF
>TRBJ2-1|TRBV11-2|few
ASSLGGQTSGF